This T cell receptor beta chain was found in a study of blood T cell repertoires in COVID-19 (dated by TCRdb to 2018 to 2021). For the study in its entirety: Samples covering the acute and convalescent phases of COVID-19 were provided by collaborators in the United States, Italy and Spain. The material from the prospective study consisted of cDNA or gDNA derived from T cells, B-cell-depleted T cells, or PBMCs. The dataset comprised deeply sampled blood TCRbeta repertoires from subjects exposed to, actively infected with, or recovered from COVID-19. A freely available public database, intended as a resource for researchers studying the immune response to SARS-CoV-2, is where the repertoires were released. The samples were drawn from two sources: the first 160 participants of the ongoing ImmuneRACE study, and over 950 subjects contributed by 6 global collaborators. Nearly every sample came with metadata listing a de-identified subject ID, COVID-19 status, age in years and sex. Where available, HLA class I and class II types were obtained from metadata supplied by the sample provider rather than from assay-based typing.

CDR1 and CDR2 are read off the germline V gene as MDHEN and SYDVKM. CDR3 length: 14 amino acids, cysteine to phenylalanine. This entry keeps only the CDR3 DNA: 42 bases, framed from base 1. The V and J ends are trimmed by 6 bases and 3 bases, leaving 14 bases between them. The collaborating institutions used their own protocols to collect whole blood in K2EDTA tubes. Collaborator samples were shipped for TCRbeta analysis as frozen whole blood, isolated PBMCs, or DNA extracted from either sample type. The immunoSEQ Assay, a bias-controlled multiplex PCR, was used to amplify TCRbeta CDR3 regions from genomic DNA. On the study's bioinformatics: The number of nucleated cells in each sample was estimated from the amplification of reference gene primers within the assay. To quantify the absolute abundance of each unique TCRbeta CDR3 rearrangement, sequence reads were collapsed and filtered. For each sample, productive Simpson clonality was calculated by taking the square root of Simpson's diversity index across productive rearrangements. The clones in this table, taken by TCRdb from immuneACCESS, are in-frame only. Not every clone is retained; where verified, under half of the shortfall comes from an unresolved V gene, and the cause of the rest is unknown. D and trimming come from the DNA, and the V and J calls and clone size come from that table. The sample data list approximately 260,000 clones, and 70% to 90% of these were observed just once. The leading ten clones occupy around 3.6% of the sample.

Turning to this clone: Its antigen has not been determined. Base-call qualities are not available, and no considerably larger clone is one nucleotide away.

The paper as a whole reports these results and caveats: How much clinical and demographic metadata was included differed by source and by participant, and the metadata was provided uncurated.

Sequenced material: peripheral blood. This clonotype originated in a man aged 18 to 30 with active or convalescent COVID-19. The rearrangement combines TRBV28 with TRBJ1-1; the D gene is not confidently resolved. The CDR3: CASSPSRRDTEAFF. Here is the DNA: TGTGCCAGCAGCCCTAGTCGTCGAGACACTGAAGCTTTCTTT.